This T cell receptor beta chain came from a study of blood T cell repertoires in COVID-19. Study-wide background: Italy, Spain and the United States were the sources of the convalescent and acute COVID-19 samples. From T cells, B-cell-depleted T cells, or PBMCs came the material, which was cDNA or gDNA.

In the study's own analysis: Amplification from reference gene primers served as the basis for estimated nucleated cell counts. Some clones are missing from TCRdb's copy, which holds only in-frame ones; the method was immunoSEQ multiplex PCR. V and J calls and clone size are those listed in that table; D and trimming were worked out from the DNA. This sample carries some 83,000 clones, more than 70% of them seen once, and the ten largest clones take roughly an eighth. The CDR3 is 13 residues long. Germline loops: CDR1 SGHRS, CDR2 YFSETQ. J was trimmed by 6 bases and V by 2 bases; bases with no gene match: 3.

Sequencing was performed on peripheral blood. The TCR comes from a woman aged 80 or older with acute or convalescent COVID-19. The rearrangement uses TRBV5-1 and TRBJ1-2; 8 bases are a match to TRBD1. The CDR3 DNA sequence: TGCGCCAGCAGCTTACAGGGGGGAGATGGCTACACCTTC. Translation gives CASSLQGGDGYTF.